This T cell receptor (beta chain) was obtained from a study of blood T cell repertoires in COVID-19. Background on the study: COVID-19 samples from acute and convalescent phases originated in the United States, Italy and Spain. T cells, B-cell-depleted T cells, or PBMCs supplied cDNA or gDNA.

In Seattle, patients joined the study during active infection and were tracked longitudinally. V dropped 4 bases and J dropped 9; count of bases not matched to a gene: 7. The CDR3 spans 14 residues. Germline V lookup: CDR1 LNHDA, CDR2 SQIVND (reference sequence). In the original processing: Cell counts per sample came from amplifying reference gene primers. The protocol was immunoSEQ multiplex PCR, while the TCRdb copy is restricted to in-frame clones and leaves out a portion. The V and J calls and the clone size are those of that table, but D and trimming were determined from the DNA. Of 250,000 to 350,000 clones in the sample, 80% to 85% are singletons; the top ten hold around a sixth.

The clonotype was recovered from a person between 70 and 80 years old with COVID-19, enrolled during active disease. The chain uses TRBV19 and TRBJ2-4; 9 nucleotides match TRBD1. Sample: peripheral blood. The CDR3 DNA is TGTGCCAGTAGTACCCCCGGGACAGGGTTCATTCAGTACTTC. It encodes CASSTPGTGFIQYF.